These T cell receptor beta chains were read from a single sample in a study of cytomegalovirus exposure and HLA in healthy donors. Data came from immunoSEQ multiplex PCR; TCRdb stores just in-frame clones and leaves some out. Altogether approximately 220,000 clones are present, over 60% being singletons, with the ten largest covering about 14%. The sequenced sample consisted of PBMCs. The receptors stem from a man aged 40-49 years in good health and CMV-seronegative. Both conserved end residues are part of each CDR3. D genes are given only for firm matches. Clone size is shown for a subset of rows, as once, few, many or a class of expanded clone.

d_call	cdr3_length	j_call	clone_size	v_call	cdr3_aa	cdr3_nt
TRBD2	17	TRBJ2-1	.	TRBV7-8	CASSFARTSGAYNEQFF	TGTGCCAGCAGCTTTGCTCGGACTAGCGGGGCATACAATGAGCAGTTCTTC
TRBD2	11	TRBJ2-7	.	TRBV19	CASGGGYEQYF	TGTGCCAGTGGGGGGGGCTACGAGCAGTACTTC
TRBD2	14	TRBJ2-7	.	TRBV27	CASRGLAGGYEQYF	TGTGCCAGCAGGGGACTAGCGGGGGGGTACGAGCAGTACTTC
TRBD2	18	TRBJ2-2	.	TRBV7-6	CASSSPTSGALGTGELFF	TGTGCCAGCAGCTCCCCGACTAGCGGGGCCCTGGGGACCGGGGAGCTGTTTTTT
TRBD1	16	TRBJ2-1	.	TRBV7-8	CASSFGTGGGVSEQFF	TGTGCCAGCAGCTTCGGGACAGGGGGAGGGGTAAGTGAGCAGTTCTTC
.	15	TRBJ1-3	once	TRBV7-8	CASSPDSHFGNTIYF	TGTGCCAGCAGCCCGGACAGTCATTTTGGAAACACCATATATTTT
.	14	TRBJ1-4	.	TRBV19	CASSTDRNNEKLFF	TGTGCCAGTAGTACGGACAGAAATAATGAAAAACTGTTTTTT
.	13	TRBJ1-2	.	TRBV15	CATSRIQGTGYTF	TGTGCCACCAGCAGAATACAGGGTACGGGCTACACCTTC
TRBD1	16	TRBJ2-7	.	TRBV5-8	CASSSTDRARDYEQYF	TGTGCCAGCAGCTCAACGGACAGGGCGAGGGACTACGAGCAGTACTTC
TRBD2	15	TRBJ2-7	once	TRBV6-5	CASTELAGGTYEQYF	TGTGCCAGCACCGAGTTAGCGGGAGGCACCTACGAGCAGTACTTC
TRBD1	14	TRBJ1-2	.	TRBV11-2	CASSLGDRVYGYTF	TGTGCCAGCAGCTTAGGGGACAGGGTCTATGGCTACACCTTC
.	12	TRBJ2-2	.	TRBV6-6	CASSYGDGELFF	TGTGCCAGCAGTTACGGAGACGGGGAGCTGTTTTTT
TRBD1	14	TRBJ2-7	.	TRBV10-2	CASIERQGPYEQYF	TGCGCCAGCATTGAGCGACAGGGGCCCTACGAGCAGTACTTC
TRBD1	11	TRBJ2-3	.	TRBV28	CASSPGQEQYF	TGTGCCAGCAGTCCCGGACAGGAGCAGTATTTT
TRBD2	16	TRBJ2-6	.	TRBV7-9	CASSPAGGSGANVLTF	TGTGCCAGCAGTCCAGCGGGAGGGTCTGGGGCCAACGTCCTGACTTTC
.	13	TRBJ2-5	.	TRBV6-1	CASSELSRETQYF	TGTGCCAGCAGTGAACTGTCTCGTGAGACCCAGTACTTC
.	13	TRBJ1-1	.	TRBV5-1	CASSLGEGTEAFF	TGCGCCAGCAGCTTGGGTGAGGGCACTGAAGCTTTCTTT
TRBD2	17	TRBJ2-2	.	TRBV28	CASSPGLALENTGELFF	TGTGCCAGCAGTCCCGGACTAGCGTTAGAGAACACCGGGGAGCTGTTTTTT
.	16	TRBJ2-5	.	TRBV7-9	CASSFWQGSFQETQYF	TGTGCCAGCAGCTTTTGGCAGGGGTCATTTCAAGAGACCCAGTACTTC
.	14	TRBJ1-2	.	TRBV6-5	CASSFDSLGYGYTF	TGTGCCAGCAGTTTCGACAGTTTAGGCTATGGCTACACCTTC
TRBD1	14	TRBJ2-2	once	TRBV19	CASSGTGGIGELFF	TGTGCCAGTAGTGGGACAGGGGGCATCGGGGAGCTGTTTTTT
.	15	TRBJ1-4	.	TRBV7-9	CASSLRQGTNEKLFF	TGTGCCAGCAGTTTGCGGCAGGGGACTAATGAAAAACTGTTTTTT
.	18	TRBJ2-6	few	TRBV14	CASSQFRPGDPGANVLTF	TGTGCCAGCAGCCAATTTAGACCTGGAGATCCTGGGGCCAACGTCCTGACTTTC
.	14	TRBJ2-7	.	TRBV27	CASSLAGVPHEQYF	TGTGCCAGCAGCCTAGCAGGAGTACCCCACGAGCAGTACTTC
.	13	TRBJ2-5	once	TRBV28	CASSLGERETQYF	TGTGCCAGCAGTTTGGGTGAGAGGGAGACCCAGTACTTC
.	13	TRBJ2-3	.	TRBV29-1	CSVGLLSTDTQYF	TGCAGCGTTGGGCTACTAAGCACAGATACGCAGTATTTT
TRBD1	13	TRBJ2-7	.	TRBV4-1	CASSPDRDYEQYF	TGCGCCAGCAGCCCGGACAGGGATTACGAGCAGTACTTC
.	14	TRBJ2-7	.	TRBV2	CASRTGTLGYEQYF	TGTGCCAGCAGGACTGGGACATTGGGGTACGAGCAGTACTTC
.	13	TRBJ1-1	.	TRBV15	CATSTTLNTEAFF	TGTGCCACCAGCACGACACTGAACACTGAAGCTTTCTTT
TRBD2	15	TRBJ2-3	few	TRBV6-5	CASSRLAGATDTQYF	TGTGCCAGCAGTAGACTAGCGGGAGCCACAGATACGCAGTATTTT
TRBD2	16	TRBJ2-1	once	TRBV19	CASKSPLAGGRREQFF	TGTGCCAGTAAATCGCCCCTAGCGGGGGGGCGAAGGGAGCAGTTCTTC
TRBD1	16	TRBJ2-5	.	TRBV19	CASSIARTGARETQYF	TGTGCCAGTAGTATAGCTAGGACAGGGGCTCGGGAGACCCAGTACTTC
TRBD2	17	TRBJ2-1	once	TRBV15	CATSRDSPSGSDSEQFF	TGTGCCACCAGCAGAGATAGCCCCAGCGGGAGCGATAGTGAGCAGTTCTTC
.	14	TRBJ2-7	few	TRBV7-9	CASSLVQGGNEQYF	TGTGCCAGCAGCTTGGTACAGGGAGGGAACGAGCAGTACTTC
TRBD1	14	TRBJ2-3	.	TRBV9	CASSPPGGLDTQYF	TGTGCCAGCAGCCCCCCAGGGGGCCTAGATACGCAGTATTTT
TRBD1	13	TRBJ2-1	.	TRBV19	CATAPGQVNEQFF	TGTGCCACGGCCCCCGGACAGGTGAATGAGCAGTTCTTC
TRBD2	15	TRBJ2-1	.	TRBV18	CASSPPSGDYNEQFF	TGTGCCAGCTCCCCCCCTAGCGGGGACTACAATGAGCAGTTCTTC
TRBD1	14	TRBJ2-5	.	TRBV11-2	CASSLQRTGDREYF	TGTGCCAGCAGCTTACAGAGGACAGGGGATCGTGAGTACTTC
TRBD1	13	TRBJ1-5	.	TRBV7-8	CASSWDRDQPQHF	TGTGCCAGCAGCTGGGACAGGGACCAGCCCCAGCATTTT
.	15	TRBJ2-5	.	TRBV6-5	CASSYRSGGGETQYF	TGTGCCAGCAGTTACCGGTCGGGGGGCGGGGAGACCCAGTACTTC
TRBD2	16	TRBJ2-1	few	TRBV9	CASSHTLAGGTNEQFF	TGTGCCAGCAGCCACACCCTAGCGGGGGGTACCAATGAGCAGTTCTTC